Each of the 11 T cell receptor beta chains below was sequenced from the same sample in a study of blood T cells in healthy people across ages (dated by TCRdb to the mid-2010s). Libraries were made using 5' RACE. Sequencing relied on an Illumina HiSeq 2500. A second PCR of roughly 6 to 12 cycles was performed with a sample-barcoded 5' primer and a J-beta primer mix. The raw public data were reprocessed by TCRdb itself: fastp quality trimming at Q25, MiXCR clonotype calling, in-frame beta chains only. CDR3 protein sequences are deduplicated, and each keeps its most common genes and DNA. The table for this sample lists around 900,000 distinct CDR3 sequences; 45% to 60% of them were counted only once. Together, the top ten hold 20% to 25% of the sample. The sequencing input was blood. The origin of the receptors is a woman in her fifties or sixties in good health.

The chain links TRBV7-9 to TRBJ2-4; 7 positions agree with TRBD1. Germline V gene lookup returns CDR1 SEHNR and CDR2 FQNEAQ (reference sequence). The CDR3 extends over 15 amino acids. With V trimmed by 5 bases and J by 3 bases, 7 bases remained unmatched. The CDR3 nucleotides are TGTGCCAGCAGCCTGACAGGGATCGTCAAAAACATTCAGTACTTC. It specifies CASSLTGIVKNIQYF.

CDR3 nucleotide sequence: TGTGCCAGCAGCCCCCAAGCCGGGACAGGGGTCTACAATGAGCAGTTCTTC. Translated, it gives CASSPQAGTGVYNEQFF. The chain carries TRBV14 and TRBJ2-1; 10 bases fit TRBD1. With V trimmed by 4 bases and J by 3 bases, 9 bases remained unmatched. The germline V gene encodes CDR1 SGHDN and CDR2 FVKESK. The CDR3 covers 17 residues.

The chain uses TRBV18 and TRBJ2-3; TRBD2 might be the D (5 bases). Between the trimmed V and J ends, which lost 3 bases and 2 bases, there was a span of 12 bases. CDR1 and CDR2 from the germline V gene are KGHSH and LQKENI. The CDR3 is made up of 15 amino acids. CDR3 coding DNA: TGTGCCAGCTCACCCAAAAGCGGCCACACAGATACGCAGTATTTT. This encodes CASSPKSGHTDTQYF.

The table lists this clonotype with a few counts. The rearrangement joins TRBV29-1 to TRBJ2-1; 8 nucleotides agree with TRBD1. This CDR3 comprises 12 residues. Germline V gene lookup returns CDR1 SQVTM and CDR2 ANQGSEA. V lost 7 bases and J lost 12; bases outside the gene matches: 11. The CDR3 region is CSAKTGETLQFF. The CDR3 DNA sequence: TGCAGCGCCAAGACAGGGGAAACATTGCAGTTCTTC.

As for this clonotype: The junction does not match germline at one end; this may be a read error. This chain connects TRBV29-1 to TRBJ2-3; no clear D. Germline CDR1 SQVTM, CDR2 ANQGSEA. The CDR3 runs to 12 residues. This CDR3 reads CSVDYNTDAQYF. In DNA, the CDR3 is TGCAGCGTTGATTATAACACAGATGCGCAGTATTTT.

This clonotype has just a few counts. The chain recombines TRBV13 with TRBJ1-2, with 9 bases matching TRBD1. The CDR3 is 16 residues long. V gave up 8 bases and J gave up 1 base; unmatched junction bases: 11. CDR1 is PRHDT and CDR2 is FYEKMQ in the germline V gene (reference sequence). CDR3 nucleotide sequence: TGTGCCAGCCGGCGAAGCGGGACAGGGTATAACTATGGCTACACCTTC. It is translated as CASRRSGTGYNYGYTF.

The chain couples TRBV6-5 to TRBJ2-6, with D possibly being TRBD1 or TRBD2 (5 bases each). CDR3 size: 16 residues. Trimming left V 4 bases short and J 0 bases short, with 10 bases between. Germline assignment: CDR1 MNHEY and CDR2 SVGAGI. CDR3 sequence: CASSWSGGSGANVLTF. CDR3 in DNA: TGTGCCAGCAGTTGGAGTGGGGGCTCTGGGGCCAACGTCCTGACTTTC.

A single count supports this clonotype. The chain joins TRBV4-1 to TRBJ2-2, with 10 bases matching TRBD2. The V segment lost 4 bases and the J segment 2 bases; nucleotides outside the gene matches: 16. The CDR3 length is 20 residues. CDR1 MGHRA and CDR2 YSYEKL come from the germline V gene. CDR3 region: CASSPLPGIAGGSNTGELFF. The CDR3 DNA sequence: TGCGCCAGCAGCCCCCTTCCTGGGATAGCGGGGGGCTCTAACACCGGGGAGCTGTTTTTT.

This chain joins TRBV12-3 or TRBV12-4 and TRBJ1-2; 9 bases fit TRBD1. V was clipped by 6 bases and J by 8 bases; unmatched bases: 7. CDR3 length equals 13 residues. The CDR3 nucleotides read TGTGCCAGCAGCTTAACAGGGGGCACAGGCTACACCTTC. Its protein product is CASSLTGGTGYTF.

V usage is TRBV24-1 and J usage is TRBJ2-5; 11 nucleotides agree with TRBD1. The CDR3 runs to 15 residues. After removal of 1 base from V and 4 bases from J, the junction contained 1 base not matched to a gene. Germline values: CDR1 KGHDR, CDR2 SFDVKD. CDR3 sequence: CATSDFGTGGETQYF. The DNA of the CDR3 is TGTGCCACCAGTGATTTCGGGACAGGGGGAGAGACCCAGTACTTC.

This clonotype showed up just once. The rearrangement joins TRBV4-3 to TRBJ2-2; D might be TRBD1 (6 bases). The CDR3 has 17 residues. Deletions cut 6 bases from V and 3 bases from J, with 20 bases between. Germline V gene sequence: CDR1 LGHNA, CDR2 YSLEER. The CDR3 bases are TGCGCCAGCAGTCTACAGGGTCCTACTTGGGACACCGGGGAGCTGTTTTTT. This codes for CASSLQGPTWDTGELFF.